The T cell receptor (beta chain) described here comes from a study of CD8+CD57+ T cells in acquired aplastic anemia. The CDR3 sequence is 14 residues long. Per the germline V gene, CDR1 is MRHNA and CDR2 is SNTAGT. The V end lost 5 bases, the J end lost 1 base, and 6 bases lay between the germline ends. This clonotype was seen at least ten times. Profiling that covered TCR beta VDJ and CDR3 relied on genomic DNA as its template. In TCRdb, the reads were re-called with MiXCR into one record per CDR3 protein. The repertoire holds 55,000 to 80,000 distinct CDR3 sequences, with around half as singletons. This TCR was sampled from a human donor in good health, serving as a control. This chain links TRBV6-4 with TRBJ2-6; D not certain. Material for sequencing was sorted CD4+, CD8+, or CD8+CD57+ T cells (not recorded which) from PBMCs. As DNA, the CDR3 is TGTGCCAGCAGTCGGTTGTCTGGGGCCAACGTCCTGACTTTC. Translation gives CASSRLSGANVLTF.